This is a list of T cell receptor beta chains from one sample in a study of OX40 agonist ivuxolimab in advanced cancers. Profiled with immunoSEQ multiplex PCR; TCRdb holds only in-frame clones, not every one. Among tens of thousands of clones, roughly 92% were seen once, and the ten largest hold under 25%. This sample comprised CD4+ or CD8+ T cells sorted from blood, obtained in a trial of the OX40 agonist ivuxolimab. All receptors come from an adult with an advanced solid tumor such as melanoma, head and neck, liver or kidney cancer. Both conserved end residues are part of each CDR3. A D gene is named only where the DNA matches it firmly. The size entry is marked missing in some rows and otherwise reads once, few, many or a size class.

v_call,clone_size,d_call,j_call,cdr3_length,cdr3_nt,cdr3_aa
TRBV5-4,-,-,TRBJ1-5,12,TGTGCCAGCAGCCAAGACAATCAGCCCCAGCATTTT,CASSQDNQPQHF
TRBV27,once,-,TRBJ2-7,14,TGTGCCAGCAGTTTCTACAGGGCCGCCGACGAGCAGTACTTC,CASSFYRAADEQYF
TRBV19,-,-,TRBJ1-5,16,TGTGCCAGTAGTAAGCCATCGGGGCTGCTGAATCAGCCCCAGCATTTT,CASSKPSGLLNQPQHF
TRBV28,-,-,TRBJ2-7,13,TGTGCCAGCAGTCTCCAGAGCTCCTACGAGCAGTACTTC,CASSLQSSYEQYF
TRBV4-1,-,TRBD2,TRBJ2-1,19,TGCGCCAGCAGCCAAGCCCGGGGTGCGGCAGCGGGAGGGTACAATGAGCAGTTCTTC,CASSQARGAAAGGYNEQFF
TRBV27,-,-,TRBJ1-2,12,TGTGCCAGCAGACAGGGAGGTCATGGCTACACCTTC,CASRQGGHGYTF
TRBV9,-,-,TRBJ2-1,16,TGTGCCAGCAGCCCGGAGACTGCGAGCTCCTACAATGAGCAGTTCTTC,CASSPETASSYNEQFF
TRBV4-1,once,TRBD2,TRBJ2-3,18,TGCGCCAGCAGCCAAGGACCCCGACTAGCGGGGGACGATAGCACGCAGTATTTT,CASSQGPRLAGDDSTQYF
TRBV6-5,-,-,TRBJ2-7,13,TGTGCCAGCACCACAACGACTAGCTACGAGCAGTACTTC,CASTTTTSYEQYF
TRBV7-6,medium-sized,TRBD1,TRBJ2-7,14,TGTGCCAGCAGCGACGACAGGGGTTCCTACGAGCAGTACTTC,CASSDDRGSYEQYF
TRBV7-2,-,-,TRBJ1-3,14,TGTGCCAGCAGCTTAGGAATCTCTGGAAACACCATATATTTT,CASSLGISGNTIYF
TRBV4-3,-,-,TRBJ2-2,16,TGCGCCAGCAGCCCCCACACACAGCAGAACACCGGGGAGCTGTTTTTT,CASSPHTQQNTGELFF
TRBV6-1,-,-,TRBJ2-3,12,TGTGCCAGCAGTCAAAACACAGATACGCAGTATTTT,CASSQNTDTQYF
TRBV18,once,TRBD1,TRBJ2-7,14,TGTGCCAGCTCAACTTACGGACAGGACTACGAGCAGTACTTC,CASSTYGQDYEQYF
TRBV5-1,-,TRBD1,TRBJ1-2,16,TGCGCCAGCAGCTTGGGCTACGACAGGGCGGCCGGTGGCTACACCTTC,CASSLGYDRAAGGYTF
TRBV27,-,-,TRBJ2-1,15,TGTGCCAGCAGGCCTGAACGGGGGGCGTACAATGAGCAGTTCTTC,CASRPERGAYNEQFF
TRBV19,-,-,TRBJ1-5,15,TGTGCCAGTAGCCCCGGGGGTTGGGGCAATCAGCCCCAGCATTTT,CASSPGGWGNQPQHF
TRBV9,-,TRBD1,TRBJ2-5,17,TGTGCCAGCAGCGCTCTGTCTCAGGGGGCCGGATACGAGACCCAGTACTTC,CASSALSQGAGYETQYF
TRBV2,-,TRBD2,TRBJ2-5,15,TGTGCCAGCAGTGTGACTAGCGGAGTGGGTGAGACCCAGTACTTC,CASSVTSGVGETQYF
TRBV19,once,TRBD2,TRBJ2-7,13,TGTGCCAGCTCGGTAGCGGGACTTTACGAGCAGTACTTC,CASSVAGLYEQYF
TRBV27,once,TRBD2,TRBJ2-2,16,TGTGCCAGCAGCTGGGGGACTGGACTAGCGGGAGGGGAGCTGTTTTTT,CASSWGTGLAGGELFF
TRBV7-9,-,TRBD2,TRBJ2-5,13,TGTGCCAGCAGTAGCGGGCCACAAGAGACCCAGTACTTC,CASSSGPQETQYF
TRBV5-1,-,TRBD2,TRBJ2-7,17,TGCGCCAGCAGCTTAGGTTCGCCGGGGACTAGGTCCTACGAGCAGTACTTC,CASSLGSPGTRSYEQYF
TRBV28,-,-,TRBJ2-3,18,TGTGCCAGCAGTCCCATGGAGGTCCGACACGCTAGCACAGATACGCAGTATTTT,CASSPMEVRHASTDTQYF
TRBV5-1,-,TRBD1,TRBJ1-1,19,TGCGCCAGCACTGGGACAGGGGGCGATGGCCCGGGCATGAACACTGAAGCTTTCTTT,CASTGTGGDGPGMNTEAFF
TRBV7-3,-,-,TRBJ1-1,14,TGTGCCAGCAGCATGGGGTTTATGAACACTGAAGCTTTCTTT,CASSMGFMNTEAFF
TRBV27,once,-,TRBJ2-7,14,TGTGCCAGCAGTACATGGGACTCCTCCTACGAGCAGTACTTC,CASSTWDSSYEQYF
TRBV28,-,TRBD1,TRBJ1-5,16,TGTGCCAGCCAGACAGGGGTCGAAGAGTGGGGTCAGCCCCAGCATTTT,CASQTGVEEWGQPQHF
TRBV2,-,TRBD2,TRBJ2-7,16,TGTGCCAGCAGTGAAGCTAGTAGCGGGAGCTCCTACGAGCAGTACTTC,CASSEASSGSSYEQYF